This TCR beta chain was captured by sequencing in a study of blood T cell repertoires in COVID-19. Participants' own reports of clinical history determined their cohort assignment. Exposed enrollees had met someone with a PCR-confirmed or clinician-diagnosed COVID-19 case at some point within the 2 weeks before study entry. Here immunoSEQ multiplex PCR was the method, and the copy in TCRdb shows in-frame clones only, minus some. The sample holds about 250,000 clones; about four fifths are singletons and the top ten take less than 4%. CDR3 length: 15 amino acids. Germline V gives CDR1 SGDLS, CDR2 YYNGEE. Between the trimmed V and J ends, which lost 3 bases and 0 bases, there was a span of 12 bases.

The V and J genes are TRBV9 and TRBJ1-2; no firm D call. Sequencing was carried out using PBMCs or T cells enriched from blood (not recorded which). This sequence was found in a woman aged 40 to 55 who had been exposed to COVID-19. The CDR3 coding sequence is TGTGCCAGCAGCGAGAGGTCAGCGACTAACTATGGCTACACCTTC. Its protein product is CASSERSATNYGYTF.